Following are 20 T cell receptor beta chains from one sample sequenced in a study of blood T cells in healthy people across ages. A J-beta primer mix and a sample-barcoded 5' primer were used in a second PCR of roughly 7 to 12 cycles. TCRdb re-derived calls from the 5' RACE reads in MiXCR, one entry per CDR3 protein. The sample yields about 1.1 million distinct CDR3 sequences, around two fifths seen once. The specimen was blood. Every receptor here comes from a man between 18 and 29 years old in good health.

The V call is TRBV4-3, the J call TRBJ1-1; D gene ambiguous. Germline assignment: CDR1 LGHNA and CDR2 YSLEER. This CDR3 contains 13 residues. V was shortened by 4 bases and J by 3 bases, with 9 bases between the two germline ends. The CDR3 loop is CASSRGMDTEAFF. CDR3 nucleotides: TGCGCCAGCAGCCGGGGAATGGACACTGAAGCTTTCTTT.

V and J are TRBV3-1 and TRBJ1-1; D may be TRBD1 (5 bases). The CDR3 has 15 amino acids. In germline, CDR1 is LGHDT, CDR2 YNNKEL (reference sequence). V lost 3 bases and J 2 bases, leaving 13 bases between the germline ends. The CDR3 spells CASSQGRSSNTEAFF. The CDR3 nucleotides read TGTGCCAGCAGCCAGGGACGGTCGAGTAACACTGAAGCTTTCTTT.

This clonotype was counted only a few times. CDR3 residues: CASSLFRETNEKLFF. CDR3 in DNA: TGTGCCAGCAGTTTATTTCGGGAAACTAATGAAAAACTGTTTTTT. This sequence joins TRBV27 and TRBJ1-4; no reliable D call. V lost 1 base and J 1 base, leaving 7 bases between the germline ends. The CDR3 runs 15 residues. The germline V gene encodes CDR1 MNHEY and CDR2 SMNVEV (reference sequence).

This clonotype was picked up a small number of times. The V gene is TRBV5-1, the J gene TRBJ1-1; tentative D call: TRBD1 (5 bases). The V end lost 4 bases, the J end lost 1 base, and 17 bases lay between the germline ends. The germline V gene encodes CDR1 SGHRS and CDR2 YFSETQ. This CDR3 contains 16 residues. The chain's CDR3 is CASSLSGAVRNTEAFF. CDR3 bases: TGCGCCAGCAGCCTTAGTGGGGCAGTCAGGAACACTGAAGCTTTCTTT.

This clonotype was counted only a few times. The chain recombines TRBV7-8 with TRBJ1-2, with a possible D match to TRBD1 (5 bases). Germline assignment: CDR1 SGHVS and CDR2 FQNEAQ. The CDR3 extends over 14 amino acids. The germline V and J ends were trimmed by 9 bases and 6 bases, with 20 bases remaining between them. Here the CDR3 reads CASTLGRGEHGYTF. Here the CDR3 DNA reads TGTGCCAGTACCCTCGGTAGGGGAGAACATGGCTACACCTTC.

Comment on this clonotype: This sequence may be a read error, since a much larger clone differs from it by one base. The V and J genes are TRBV12-3 or TRBV12-4 and TRBJ2-7, with D possibly being TRBD2 (6 bases). Trimming stripped 5 bases from V and 10 bases from J, with 21 bases between. The CDR3 spans 14 residues. CDR3 amino acids: CASSLSGFQEAQYF. The CDR3 DNA is TGTGCCAGCAGTCTTAGCGGCTTCCAAGAGGCCCAGTACTTC.

This chain links TRBV4-3 with TRBJ2-3, with D unclear. In germline, CDR1 is LGHNA, CDR2 YSLEER. The CDR3 sequence is 16 residues long. The V end lost 6 bases, the J end lost 2 bases, and 18 bases lay between the germline ends. The CDR3 region is CASRNRVQSNTDTQYF. The CDR3 DNA reads TGCGCCAGCAGGAATAGGGTTCAGTCCAACACAGATACGCAGTATTTT.

This clonotype was observed a few times. The chain combines TRBV3-1 with TRBJ1-2; D gene ambiguous. V was trimmed by 1 base and J by 3 bases, leaving 6 bases between them. The CDR3 contains 13 residues. Germline values: CDR1 LGHDT, CDR2 YNNKEL (reference sequence). CDR3 residues: CASSQVRDYGYTF. Here the CDR3 DNA reads TGTGCCAGCAGCCAAGTAAGGGACTATGGCTACACCTTC.

In this sample, this clonotype turned up a few times. The rearrangement links TRBV6-2 or TRBV6-3 to TRBJ2-1, with D perhaps matching TRBD2 (5 bases). V dropped 6 bases and J dropped 0 bases, with 12 bases sitting between them. Looked up from germline, CDR1 is MNHEY and CDR2 is SVGEGT. This CDR3 region has 15 residues. CDR3 DNA: TGTGCCAGCAGGGACCCGACTACCTCCTACAATGAGCAGTTCTTC. Its protein is CASRDPTTSYNEQFF.

This clonotype has a handful of counts. The V and J genes are TRBV20-1 and TRBJ2-1, with 7 bases matching TRBD2. The CDR3 sequence is 15 residues long. Germline assignment: CDR1 DFQATT and CDR2 SNEGSKA (reference sequence). Trimming at V came to 0 bases and at J to 2 bases, leaving 4 bases not matched to a gene. CDR3 DNA: TGCAGTGCTAGAGATCGAGCGGGGACCTACAATGAGCAGTTCTTC. Encoded protein: CSARDRAGTYNEQFF.

This clonotype was counted only a few times. V usage is TRBV7-9 and J usage is TRBJ1-2; D is possibly TRBD1 (5 bases). Germline V CDR1 and CDR2: SEHNR, FQNEAQ (reference sequence). There are 14 residues in the CDR3. Trimming pared 7 bases from V and 5 bases from J, leaving 17 bases between. CDR3 in amino acids: CASNIQGSAYGYTF. The CDR3 DNA follows: TGTGCCAGCAACATCCAGGGTTCGGCTTATGGCTACACCTTC.

The chain employs TRBV7-2 and TRBJ2-3; D is possibly TRBD2 (6 bases). V dropped 1 base and J dropped 1 base, with 15 bases sitting between them. Germline V CDR1 and CDR2: SGHTA, FQGNSA. This CDR3 has 17 residues. The CDR3 here is CASSLEGWRGGTDTQYF. The DNA of the CDR3 is TGTGCCAGCAGCTTAGAAGGTTGGAGGGGAGGCACAGATACGCAGTATTTT.

This chain links TRBV6-6 with TRBJ1-5; possible D gene TRBD1, 5 bases. This CDR3 region has 15 residues. Between the trimmed V and J ends, which lost 6 bases and 0 bases, there was a span of 12 bases. Germline V lookup: CDR1 MNHNY, CDR2 SVGAGI (reference sequence). CDR3 DNA: TGTGCCAGCAGACCACAGGACCTTAGCAATCAGCCCCAGCATTTT. This codes for CASRPQDLSNQPQHF.

About this clonotype: At one boundary the junction diverges from the germline segment, which might be a read error. The chain has TRBV12-3 or TRBV12-4 and TRBJ1-2, with TRBD1 matching 9 bases. The CDR3 consists of 15 residues. CDR3 coding DNA: TGTGCCAGCAGTTTAGGGGACAGGGCTCTCGAGGGCTGCACCTTC. Amino acid sequence: CASSLGDRALEGCTF.

This clonotype was counted only a few times. The genes are TRBV4-1 and TRBJ2-1; no definite D call. This CDR3 is 13 amino acids long. Germline CDR1 MGHRA, CDR2 YSYEKL. The V gene lost 1 base and the J gene lost 9 bases, with 10 bases spanning the gap. CDR3 loop: CASSQVRATEQFF. The CDR3 region has the DNA TGCGCCAGCAGCCAAGTAAGGGCTACTGAGCAGTTCTTC.

The table lists this clonotype with many counts. This chain uses TRBV4-3 with TRBJ1-6, with D unresolved. V was clipped by 1 base and J by 3 bases, with 7 bases between them. In germline, CDR1 is LGHNA, CDR2 YSLEER. This CDR3 has 15 residues. The CDR3 coding sequence is TGCGCCAGCAGCCAAGGTGGGGTCTATAATTCACCCCTCCACTTT. Protein: CASSQGGVYNSPLHF.

This rearrangement joins TRBV6-6 to TRBJ1-1; no clear D. The V gene's germline CDR1 is MNHNY and CDR2 SVGAGI (reference sequence). The germline V and J ends were trimmed by 5 bases and 8 bases, with 3 bases remaining between them. This CDR3 spans 9 amino acids. As DNA, the CDR3 is TGTGCCAGCAGTCAAGAAGCTTTCTTT. Protein: CASSQEAFF.

This chain links TRBV27 with TRBJ1-1; TRBD1 agrees at 8 bases. This CDR3 is built from 14 residues. CDR1 and CDR2 (germline): MNHEY, SMNVEV (reference sequence). V lost 6 bases, J lost 5 bases, and 8 bases stayed unmatched. The CDR3: CASRGTGSGTEAFF. The DNA of the CDR3 is TGTGCCAGCAGGGGGACAGGATCGGGGACTGAAGCTTTCTTT.

This chain connects TRBV12-3 or TRBV12-4 to TRBJ2-1; TRBD1 or TRBD2 may be the D gene (6 bases each). V lost 3 bases and J 8 bases, leaving 17 bases between the germline ends. The CDR3 has 15 residues. The CDR3 region has the DNA TGTGCCAGCAGTTTGGAGTTCGAGGGGGAGGATGAGCAGTTCTTC. Translated, it gives CASSLEFEGEDEQFF.

This clonotype was recorded at least ten times. The CDR3 nucleotides read TGCAGTGCTAGAGGGGTTTTGGAAAGTTCTGAAGCTTTCTTT. Protein: CSARGVLESSEAFF. V gene TRBV20-1 combines with J gene TRBJ1-1; no firm D call. Germline V gene data show CDR1 as DFQATT and CDR2 as SNEGSKA (reference sequence). The ends were cut back, 1 base at V and 6 bases at J, with 15 bases in the middle. The CDR3 is 14 amino acids.